The 9 T cell receptor beta chains reported below all come from one sample, sequenced in a study of shared clonotypes between healthy human individuals. As defined, naive CD8 cells were CD45RO-negative and positively selected for CCR7, with terminally differentiated effector memory CD45RA+ cells excluded. Repertoires were generated with immunoSEQ multiplex PCR, while TCRdb's copy carries only in-frame clones and drops some. The sample includes roughly 850,000 clones, approximately 96% of them seen just once. Sequences were obtained from naive CD8+ T cells sorted from blood. The receptors were sampled from a man in his thirties or forties in good health.

With regard to this clone: Other DNA sequences in the sample encode the same CDR3. The chain uses TRBV7-9 and TRBJ2-2, with no clear D. There are 12 residues in the CDR3. The germline V and J ends were trimmed by 3 bases and 6 bases, with 5 bases remaining between them. From germline, CDR1 is SEHNR and CDR2 FQNEAQ (reference sequence). CDR3: CASSLGSGELFF. The CDR3 bases are TGTGCCAGCAGCTTGGGGTCCGGGGAGCTGTTTTTT. Variable domain in full (rest from reference TRBV7-9 and TRBJ2-2): DTGVSQNPRHKITKRGQNVTFRCDPISEHNRLYWYRQTLGQGPEFLTYFQNEAQLEKSRLLSDRFSAERPKGSFSTLEIQRTEQGDSAMYLCASSLGSGELFFGEGSRLTVL.

Turning to this clone: The same CDR3 can be traced to other DNA sequences in this sample. The rearrangement uses TRBV5-6 and TRBJ2-7; D might be TRBD1 (5 bases). The CDR3 extends over 12 amino acids. Trimming pared 5 bases from V and 1 base from J, leaving 7 bases between. Per germline, CDR1 SGHDT and CDR2 YYEEEE. CDR3 amino acids: CASSPGSYEQYF. As DNA, the CDR3 is TGTGCCAGCAGTCCAGGGTCCTACGAGCAGTACTTC.

The V call is TRBV25-1, the J call TRBJ2-1; TRBD1 might be the D (5 bases). Germline lookup yields CDR1 MGHDK and CDR2 SYGVNS. Between the trimmed V and J ends, which lost 6 bases and 3 bases, there was a span of 9 bases. The CDR3 is 13 amino acids. CDR3 in DNA: TGTGCCAGCAGCACAGACAGCTACAATGAGCAGTTCTTC. Protein: CASSTDSYNEQFF.

This sequence joins TRBV4-3 and TRBJ2-7, with D uncertain. Germline assignment: CDR1 LGHNA and CDR2 YSLEER. The germline V and J ends were trimmed by 1 base and 3 bases, with 7 bases remaining between them. The CDR3 extends over 13 amino acids. The CDR3: CASSQGINYEQYF. As DNA, the CDR3 is TGCGCCAGCAGCCAAGGGATCAACTACGAGCAGTACTTC.

CDR3 sequence reads: CASSLSGYATEAFF. The CDR3 nucleotides are TGTGCCAGCAGTTTATCCGGCTATGCGACTGAAGCTTTCTTT. This chain joins TRBV27 and TRBJ1-1; D is undetermined. Germline CDR1 reads MNHEY; CDR2 reads SMNVEV (reference sequence). V lost 0 bases, J lost 5 bases, and 10 bases lay in between. The CDR3 spans 14 residues.

This clone was detected only once. The rearrangement joins TRBV28 to TRBJ2-7; D perhaps matches TRBD2 (6 bases). V was pared by 8 bases and J by 7 bases, with 24 bases between. The germline CDR1 and CDR2 sequences are MDHEN and SYDVKM. The CDR3 is 15 residues long. CDR3: CASLPMSGEPWEQYF. The CDR3 coding sequence is TGTGCCAGCCTCCCCATGTCGGGGGAGCCCTGGGAGCAGTACTTC.

The gene calls are TRBV7-2 and TRBJ2-7; 7 positions match TRBD1. CDR1 is SGHTA and CDR2 is FQGNSA in the germline V gene. The CDR3 contains 12 residues. The V segment lost 1 base and the J segment 12 bases; nucleotides outside the gene matches: 6. CDR3 loop: CASSLGDSLGYF. The CDR3 DNA reads TGTGCCAGCAGCTTAGGGGACAGCCTCGGGTACTTC.

The V and J genes are TRBV27 and TRBJ2-7; 8 bases match TRBD2. Germline CDR1 reads MNHEY; CDR2 reads SMNVEV (reference sequence). This CDR3 has 15 amino acids. V dropped 3 bases and J dropped 6; count of bases not matched to a gene: 10. The CDR3 nucleotides are TGTGCCAGCAGTTTTATATCTTCCGGGACTAGCGAGCAGTACTTC. Translated: CASSFISSGTSEQYF.

The rearrangement joins TRBV7-9 to TRBJ2-7, with 7 nucleotides matching TRBD2. The CDR3 runs 16 residues. The germline gives CDR1 SEHNR, CDR2 FQNEAQ (reference sequence). Trimming at V came to 5 bases and at J to 0 bases, leaving 10 bases not matched to a gene. The chain's CDR3 is CASSPREGRGSYEQYF. CDR3 nucleotides: TGTGCCAGCAGCCCTAGGGAGGGGCGGGGCTCCTACGAGCAGTACTTC.